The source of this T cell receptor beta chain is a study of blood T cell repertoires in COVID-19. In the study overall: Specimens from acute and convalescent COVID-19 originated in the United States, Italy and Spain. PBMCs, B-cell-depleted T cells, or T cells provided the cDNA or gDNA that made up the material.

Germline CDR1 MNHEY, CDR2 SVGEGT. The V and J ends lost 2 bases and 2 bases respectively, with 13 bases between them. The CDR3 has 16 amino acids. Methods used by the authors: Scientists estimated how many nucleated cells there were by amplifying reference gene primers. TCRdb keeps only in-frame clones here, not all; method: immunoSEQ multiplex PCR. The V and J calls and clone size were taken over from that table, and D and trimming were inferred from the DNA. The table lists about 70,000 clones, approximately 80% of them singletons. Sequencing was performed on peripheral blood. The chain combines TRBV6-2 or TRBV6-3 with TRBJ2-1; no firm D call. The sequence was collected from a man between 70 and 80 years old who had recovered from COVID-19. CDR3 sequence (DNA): TGTGCCAGCAGTTACCAGGCTCGCCGACCCTACAATGAGCAGTTCTTC. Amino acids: CASSYQARRPYNEQFF.